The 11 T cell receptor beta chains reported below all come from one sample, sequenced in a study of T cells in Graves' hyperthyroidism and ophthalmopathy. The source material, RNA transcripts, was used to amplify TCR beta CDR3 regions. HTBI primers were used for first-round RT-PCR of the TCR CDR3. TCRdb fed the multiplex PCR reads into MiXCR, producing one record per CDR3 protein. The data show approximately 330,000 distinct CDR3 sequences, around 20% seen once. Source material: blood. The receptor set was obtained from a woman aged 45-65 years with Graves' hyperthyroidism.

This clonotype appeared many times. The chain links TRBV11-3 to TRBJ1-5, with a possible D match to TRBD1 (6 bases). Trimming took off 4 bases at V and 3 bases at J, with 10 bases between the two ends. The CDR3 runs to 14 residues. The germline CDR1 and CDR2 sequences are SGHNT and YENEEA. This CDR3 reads CASSSGQPNQPQHF. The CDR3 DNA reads TGTGCCAGCAGCTCGGGACAACCCAATCAGCCCCAGCATTTT.

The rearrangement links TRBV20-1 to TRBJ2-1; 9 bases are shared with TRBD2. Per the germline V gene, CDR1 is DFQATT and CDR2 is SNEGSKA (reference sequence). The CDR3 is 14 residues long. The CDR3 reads CRAEREVSYNEQFF. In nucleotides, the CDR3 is TGCAGGGCAGAGCGGGAGGTGTCCTACAATGAGCAGTTCTTC.

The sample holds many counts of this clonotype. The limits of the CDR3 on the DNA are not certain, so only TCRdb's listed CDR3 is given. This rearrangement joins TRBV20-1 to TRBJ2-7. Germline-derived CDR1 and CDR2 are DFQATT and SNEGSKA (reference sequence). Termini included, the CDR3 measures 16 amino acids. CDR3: CGASTSAVLGRYEQYF.

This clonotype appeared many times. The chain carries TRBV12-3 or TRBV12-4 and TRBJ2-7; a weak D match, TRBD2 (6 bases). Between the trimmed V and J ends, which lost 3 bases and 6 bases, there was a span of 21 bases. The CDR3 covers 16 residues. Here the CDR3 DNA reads TGTGCCAGCAGTTTTGGATCCGGGACGGGAGCAGGCGAGCAGTACTTC. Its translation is CASSFGSGTGAGEQYF.

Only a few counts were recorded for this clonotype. The CDR3 protein is CASSLSGQGEGNYGYTF. The CDR3, as DNA: TGTGCCAGCAGTTTATCGGGACAGGGGGAGGGGAACTATGGCTACACCTTC. V usage is TRBV28 and J usage is TRBJ1-2; 11 bases map to TRBD1. There are 17 residues in the CDR3. Trimming took 1 base from V and 2 from J; bases not matched to a gene: 6. Germline CDR1 and CDR2: MDHEN and SYDVKM.

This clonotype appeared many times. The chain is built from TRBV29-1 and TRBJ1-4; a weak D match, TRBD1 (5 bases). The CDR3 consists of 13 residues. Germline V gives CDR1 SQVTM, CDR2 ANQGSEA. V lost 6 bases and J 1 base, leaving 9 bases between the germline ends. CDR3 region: CSVGDRTNEKLFF. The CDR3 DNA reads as TGCAGCGTCGGCGACAGAACTAATGAAAAACTGTTTTTT.

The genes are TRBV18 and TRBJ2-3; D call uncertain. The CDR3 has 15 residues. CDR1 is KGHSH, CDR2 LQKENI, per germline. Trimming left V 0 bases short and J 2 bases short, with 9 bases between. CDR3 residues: CASSPPGRITDTQYF. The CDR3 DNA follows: TGTGCCAGCTCACCACCGGGCAGAATCACAGATACGCAGTATTTT.

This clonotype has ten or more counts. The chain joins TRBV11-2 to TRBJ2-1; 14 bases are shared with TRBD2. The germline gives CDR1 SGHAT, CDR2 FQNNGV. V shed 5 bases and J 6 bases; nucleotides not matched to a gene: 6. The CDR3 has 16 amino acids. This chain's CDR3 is CASSPTSGRGGNEQFF. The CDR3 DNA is TGTGCCAGCAGCCCGACTAGCGGGAGGGGAGGCAATGAGCAGTTCTTC. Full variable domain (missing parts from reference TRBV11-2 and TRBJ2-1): EAGVAQSPRYKIIEKRQSVAFWCNPISGHATLYWYQQILGQGPKLLIQFQNNGVVDDSQLPKDRFSAERLKGVDSTLKIQPAKLEDSAVYLCASSPTSGRGGNEQFFGPGTRLTVL.

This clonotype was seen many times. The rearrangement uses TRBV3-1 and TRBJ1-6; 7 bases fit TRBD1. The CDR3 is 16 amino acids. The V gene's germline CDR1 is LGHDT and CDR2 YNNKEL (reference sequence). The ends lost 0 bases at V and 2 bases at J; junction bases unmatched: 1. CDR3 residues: CASSQEGQTYNSPLHF. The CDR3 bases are TGTGCCAGCAGCCAAGAGGGACAGACCTATAATTCACCCCTCCACTTT.

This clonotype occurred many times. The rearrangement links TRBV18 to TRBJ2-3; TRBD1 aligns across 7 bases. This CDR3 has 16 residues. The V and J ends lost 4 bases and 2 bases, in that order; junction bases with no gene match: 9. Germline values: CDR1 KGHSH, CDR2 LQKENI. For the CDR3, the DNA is TGTGCCAGCTCACAGTTGCCCGGGACAGACACAGATACGCAGTATTTT. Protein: CASSQLPGTDTDTQYF.

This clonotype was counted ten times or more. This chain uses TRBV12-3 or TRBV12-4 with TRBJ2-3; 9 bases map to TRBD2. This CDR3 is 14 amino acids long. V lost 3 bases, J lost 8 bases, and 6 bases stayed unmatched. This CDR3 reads CASSFAGGPGTQYF. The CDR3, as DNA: TGTGCCAGCAGTTTTGCGGGAGGGCCTGGTACGCAGTATTTT.